This entry lists 31 T cell receptor beta chains sequenced from one sample in a study of blood T cell repertoires in COVID-19 (dated by TCRdb to about 2020). The method was the immunoSEQ multiplex PCR assay. The table comes from immuneACCESS by way of TCRdb, which keeps in-frame sequences with V and J called. Part of the clones is missing from these tables; in studies checked, under half for an unresolved V gene and the rest for unknown reasons. This sample gives 350,000 to 450,000 clones in total; approximately 86% of them show up just once. Of the sample, around 7.5% is held by the ten largest clones. The sample comprised peripheral blood. The receptors stem from a woman aged 55-69 years with COVID-19, enrolled during active disease.

The rearrangement uses TRBV5-4 and TRBJ1-2; D is unresolved. CDR1 and CDR2 (germline): SGHNT, YYREEE (reference sequence). V was pared by 3 bases and J by 3 bases, with 12 bases between. The CDR3 spans 14 residues. Here the CDR3 reads CASSSSGTDYGYTF. Written as DNA, the CDR3 is TGTGCCAGCAGCTCGTCCGGAACAGACTATGGCTACACCTTC. Combining the CDR3 with reference TRBV5-4 and TRBJ1-2 gives the whole variable domain ETGVTQSPTHLIKTRGQQVTLRCSSQSGHNTVSWYQQALGQGPQFIFQYYREEENGRGNFPPRFSGLQFPNYSSELNVNALELDDSALYLCASSSSGTDYGYTFGSGTRLTVV.

This chain links TRBV7-7 with TRBJ2-1; 14 nucleotides match TRBD2. V lost 5 bases, J lost 0 bases, and 9 bases stayed unmatched. The CDR3 contains 19 residues. Germline CDR1 reads SSHAT; CDR2 reads FNYEAQ (reference sequence). The CDR3 sequence is CASSPTGLAGASSYNEQFF. Here the CDR3 DNA reads TGTGCCAGCAGCCCGACGGGACTAGCGGGGGCTAGCTCCTACAATGAGCAGTTCTTC.

The chain has TRBV6-2 or TRBV6-3 and TRBJ2-1, with 7 bases that match TRBD2. J was trimmed by 0 bases and V by 1 base; bases with no gene match: 12. Germline CDR1 and CDR2: MNHEY and SVGEGT. The CDR3 runs to 19 residues. The CDR3 loop reads CASSYYTGRGGSSYNEQFF. Here the CDR3 DNA reads TGTGCCAGCAGTTACTATACCGGTCGCGGGGGTAGCTCCTACAATGAGCAGTTCTTC.

The V gene is TRBV4-1, the J gene TRBJ1-4, with 9 bases lining up with TRBD1. The germline V gene encodes CDR1 MGHRA and CDR2 YSYEKL. This CDR3 is 15 amino acids long. The J segment lost 7 bases and the V segment lost 3 bases, leaving 6 bases of the junction unmatched. In DNA, the CDR3 is TGCGCCAGCAGCCAGACCGGGACAGGGAGTGAAAAACTGTTTTTT. Protein product: CASSQTGTGSEKLFF.

The chain links TRBV12-3 or TRBV12-4 to TRBJ1-2, with D tentatively TRBD1 (6 bases). The CDR3 extends over 12 amino acids. V was trimmed by 11 bases and J by 3 bases, leaving 13 bases between them. The CDR3 sequence: CAAGRTDYGYTF. The CDR3 DNA reads TGTGCCGCCGGAAGGACAGACTATGGCTACACCTTC.

The rearrangement links TRBV19 to TRBJ2-1, with D possibly TRBD1 on 7 matching bases. Germline-derived CDR1 and CDR2 are LNHDA and SQIVND (reference sequence). This CDR3 region has 12 residues. V was clipped by 3 bases and J by 9 bases, with 9 bases between them. CDR3 protein: CASSIQGGEQFF. The CDR3 region has the DNA TGTGCCAGTAGTATTCAGGGGGGTGAGCAGTTCTTC.

V is TRBV27 and J is TRBJ2-2, with 7 bases fitting TRBD2. This CDR3 region has 17 residues. V lost 2 bases, J lost 5 bases, and 11 bases stayed unmatched. Germline V CDR1 and CDR2: MNHEY, SMNVEV (reference sequence). The CDR3 DNA follows: TGTGCCAGCAGTTTAAAGGGCGGGGGTACCTTAACCGGGGAGCTGTTTTTT. Protein product: CASSLKGGGTLTGELFF.

This chain joins TRBV5-6 and TRBJ1-6; 7 bases match TRBD1. This CDR3 spans 16 amino acids. CDR1 SGHDT and CDR2 YYEEEE come from the germline V gene. With V trimmed by 3 bases and J by 3 bases, 6 bases remained unmatched. CDR3 in amino acids: CASSSPGQYYNSPLHF. CDR3 nucleotide sequence: TGTGCCAGCAGCTCTCCGGGACAGTACTATAATTCACCCCTCCACTTT.

The chain employs TRBV5-1 and TRBJ2-5; TRBD2 might be the D (13 bases). The germline CDR1 and CDR2 sequences are SGHRS and YFSETQ. Trimming took 3 bases from V and 1 from J, leaving 25 bases between them. The CDR3 has 19 residues. CDR3 region: CASSSRTSGGQGAQETQYF. The CDR3 nucleotides read TGCGCCAGCAGCTCTCGGACTAGCGGGGGACAGGGGGCCCAAGAGACCCAGTACTTC.

This clone was detected once. The chain carries TRBV4-3 and TRBJ2-1; TRBD2 is a possible D gene (5 bases). Germline CDR1 reads LGHNA; CDR2 reads YSLEER. The V and J ends lost 4 bases and 7 bases respectively, with 11 bases between them. This CDR3 has 13 amino acids. This chain's CDR3 is CASSRGLRNEQFF. CDR3 DNA sequence: TGCGCCAGCAGCCGCGGACTTAGAAATGAGCAGTTCTTC.

The rearrangement uses TRBV12-3 or TRBV12-4 and TRBJ1-4, with D tentatively TRBD1 (5 bases). Trimming removed 7 bases at V and 7 bases at J, with 13 bases between. This CDR3 contains 13 residues. CDR3 nucleotide sequence: TGTGCCAGCAACAGAAACCAGGGTGAAAAACTGTTTTTT. Its translation: CASNRNQGEKLFF.

This clone was observed once. V gene TRBV11-3 combines with J gene TRBJ2-5, with 11 positions matching TRBD2. Per the germline V gene, CDR1 is SGHNT and CDR2 is YENEEA. Trimming took 1 base from V and 1 from J; bases not matched to a gene: 8. The CDR3 length is 18 residues. The CDR3 sequence: CASSLGGSGGDTQETQYF. CDR3 in DNA: TGTGCCAGCAGCTTAGGCGGTAGCGGGGGGGACACCCAAGAGACCCAGTACTTC.

The CDR3 loop reads CAWNPEGVGAFF. In nucleotides, the CDR3 is TGTGCCTGGAACCCCGAAGGGGTAGGAGCTTTCTTT. The V and J genes are TRBV30 and TRBJ1-1; maybe TRBD1 (5 bases). The CDR3 length is 12 residues. V dropped 4 bases and J dropped 10 bases, with 16 bases sitting between them. The germline V gene encodes CDR1 GTSNPN and CDR2 SVGIG (reference sequence).

The J gene is TRBJ1-1, the V gene TRBV6-6; tentative D call: TRBD1 (5 bases). The CDR3 is made up of 13 amino acids. With 4 bases removed from V and 10 bases from J, the gap between germline ends came to 16 bases. The germline V gene has CDR1 MNHNY and CDR2 SVGAGI (reference sequence). As DNA, the CDR3 is TGTGCCAGCAGTTTTCAGGGTGTCGGGGGAGCTTTCTTT. Translation: CASSFQGVGGAFF.

The gene calls are TRBV9 and TRBJ1-3, with D tentatively TRBD1 (5 bases). CDR3 length equals 15 residues. The ends were cut back, 4 bases at V and 0 bases at J, with 11 bases in the middle. Germline V gene lookup returns CDR1 SGDLS and CDR2 YYNGEE. The CDR3 loop reads CASSPDSFSGNTIYF. The CDR3, as DNA: TGTGCCAGCAGCCCAGACAGTTTCTCTGGAAACACCATATATTTT.

V gene TRBV18 combines with J gene TRBJ2-5; possibly TRBD2 for D (5 bases). CDR3 length: 15 residues. Germline CDR1 KGHSH, CDR2 LQKENI. Trimming pared 2 bases from V and 7 bases from J, leaving 17 bases between. DNA of the CDR3: TGTGCCAGCTCACCAGACTATGCGAGCTTAGGGACCCAGTACTTC. Protein: CASSPDYASLGTQYF.

This sequence joins TRBV30 and TRBJ1-3; D call uncertain. With 4 bases removed from V and 4 bases from J, the gap between germline ends came to 8 bases. Germline V gene data show CDR1 as GTSNPN and CDR2 as SVGIG (reference sequence). The CDR3 loop spans 12 amino acids. The CDR3 DNA reads as TGTGCCTGGAAATCAGTCGGAAACACCATATATTTT. Translated, it gives CAWKSVGNTIYF.

The chain employs TRBV30 and TRBJ2-3; TRBD2 might be the D (5 bases). Germline V gene sequence: CDR1 GTSNPN, CDR2 SVGIG (reference sequence). The CDR3 runs 15 residues. Trimming took 0 bases from V and 3 from J, leaving 13 bases between them. CDR3 amino acids: CAWSVPTAGTDTQYF. CDR3 nucleotides: TGTGCCTGGAGTGTACCTACGGCGGGTACAGATACGCAGTATTTT.

V gene TRBV3-1 (or the pseudogene TRBV3-2) combines with J gene TRBJ2-3; a possible D gene is TRBD2 (6 bases). Germline CDR1 reads LGHDT; CDR2 reads YNNKEL (reference sequence). This CDR3 has 15 amino acids. Trimming took off 3 bases at V and 4 bases at J, with 14 bases between the two ends. In nucleotides, the CDR3 is TGTGCCAGCAGCCATGGCGGGGCGGTTTCAGATACGCAGTATTTT. Its protein product is CASSHGGAVSDTQYF.

This chain connects TRBV6-1 to TRBJ2-2; no definite D call. Trimming took 3 bases from V and 5 from J, leaving 7 bases between them. The CDR3 has 13 residues. Germline V gene data show CDR1 as MNHNS and CDR2 as SASEGT. The CDR3 here is CASSEGSTGELFF. The CDR3 DNA reads TGTGCCAGCAGTGAGGGCTCAACCGGGGAGCTGTTTTTT.

This CDR3 is CASSFLGHGAIYEQYF. CDR3 coding DNA: TGCGCCAGCAGCTTCCTGGGGCATGGGGCAATCTACGAGCAGTACTTC. The genes are TRBV5-1 and TRBJ2-7, with a tentative D call TRBD1 (5 bases). This CDR3 is 16 amino acids long. CDR1 and CDR2 from the germline V gene are SGHRS and YFSETQ. Trimming removed 2 bases at V and 3 bases at J, with 18 bases between.

Only a few counts were recorded for this clone. V usage is TRBV7-2 and J usage is TRBJ1-1; TRBD1 aligns across 9 bases. Germline V gene sequence: CDR1 SGHTA, CDR2 FQGNSA. Trimming took 4 bases from V and 5 from J; bases not matched to a gene: 14. This CDR3 is 17 amino acids long. This CDR3 is CASSWDRAHLRGTEAFF. The CDR3 region has the DNA TGTGCCAGCAGCTGGGACAGGGCACATTTGAGGGGTACTGAAGCTTTCTTT.

The chain employs TRBV6-4 and TRBJ2-6; TRBD2 matches at 7 bases. The CDR3 sequence is 16 residues long. V trimming: 0 bases; J trimming: 2 bases; junction bases outside the gene matches: 1. Germline assignment: CDR1 MRHNA and CDR2 SNTAGT. The chain's CDR3 is CASSDSGGTGANVLTF. DNA for the CDR3: TGTGCCAGCAGTGACTCGGGGGGGACTGGGGCCAACGTCCTGACTTTC.

This rearrangement joins TRBV27 to TRBJ1-5; D perhaps matches TRBD1 (6 bases). V gave up 1 base and J gave up 1 base, with 20 bases separating them. The CDR3 length is 19 residues. The germline CDR1 and CDR2 sequences are MNHEY and SMNVEV (reference sequence). The CDR3 bases are TGTGCCAGCAGTTTATATGGGGGGCGGGGGACTATCAGCAATCAGCCCCAGCATTTT. Translation gives CASSLYGGRGTISNQPQHF.

The chain links TRBV10-3 to TRBJ2-1; 7 nucleotides match TRBD1. The germline V gene has CDR1 ENHRY and CDR2 SYGVKD. V shed 6 bases and J 9 bases; nucleotides not matched to a gene: 11. The CDR3 covers 14 residues. In nucleotides, the CDR3 is TGTGCCATCAGCGGACAGGCAGGGGGTGGTGAGCAGTTCTTC. It codes for CAISGQAGGGEQFF.

The rearrangement joins TRBV5-1 to TRBJ2-5, with 8 bases matching TRBD1. In germline, CDR1 is SGHRS, CDR2 YFSETQ. Trimming at V came to 3 bases and at J to 1 base, leaving 17 bases not matched to a gene. The CDR3 length is 19 residues. The CDR3 DNA sequence: TGCGCCAGCAGCTCCCCTATTTCCCCAGGGGGCCGTCGCCAAGAGACCCAGTACTTC. It yields the protein CASSSPISPGGRRQETQYF.

The V call is TRBV5-8, the J call TRBJ2-1, with 8 bases fitting TRBD2. Per germline, CDR1 SGHTS and CDR2 YDEGEE. The CDR3 is 15 amino acids. V gave up 4 bases and J gave up 0 bases; unmatched junction bases: 3. The CDR3 coding sequence is TGTGCCAGCAGCCTCAGCGGGAGCTCCTACAATGAGCAGTTCTTC. Translated: CASSLSGSSYNEQFF.

Remarks on this clone: The limits of the CDR3 on the DNA are not certain, so only TCRdb's listed CDR3 is given. The rearrangement links TRBV5-1 to TRBJ2-4; TRBD2, the table's D call, was not compared with the DNA. The germline V gene encodes CDR1 SGHRS and CDR2 YFSETQ. The CDR3 extends over 14 residues, inclusive of both ends. This CDR3 reads CASSILVGVDIQYF.

The V and J genes are TRBV4-1 and TRBJ1-5; D perhaps matches TRBD1 (6 bases). Germline lookup yields CDR1 MGHRA and CDR2 YSYEKL. The CDR3 runs to 17 residues. V was pared by 3 bases and J by 9 bases, with 24 bases between. The CDR3 DNA reads as TGCGCCAGCAGCCAGGTCAGGGTTGGGGGGGCAGGGCGGCCCCAGCATTTT. Amino acid sequence: CASSQVRVGGAGRPQHF.

This clone was counted between two and nine times. The chain has TRBV11-3 and TRBJ1-1, with D tentatively TRBD1 (5 bases). The CDR3 length is 13 residues. With 1 base removed from V and 7 bases from J, the gap between germline ends came to 10 bases. Germline CDR1 and CDR2: SGHNT and YENEEA. The CDR3 DNA sequence: TGTGCCAGCAGCTTAGGTGGGGCCGTTGAAGCTTTCTTT. Translated: CASSLGGAVEAFF.

The rearrangement uses TRBV3-1 (or the pseudogene TRBV3-2) and TRBJ1-3, with 9 bases aligning to TRBD1. Germline V gene lookup returns CDR1 LGHDT and CDR2 YNNKEL (reference sequence). Unmatched junction bases numbered 9, after V lost 6 bases and J lost 0 bases. This CDR3 region has 17 residues. CDR3 protein: CASSPTGTGSSGNTIYF. The CDR3 nucleotides are TGTGCCAGCAGTCCTACCGGGACAGGGTCCTCTGGAAACACCATATATTTT.